This T cell receptor beta chain was observed in a study of cytomegalovirus exposure and HLA in healthy donors. Whole-study results and caveats: Many donors shared some public TCRs, even though most TCR sequences were rare.

Germline CDR1 reads MNHEY; CDR2 reads SVGAGI. CDR3 length: 15 amino acids. J lost 4 bases, V lost 9 bases, and 8 bases had no gene match. With respect to this clone: Its antigen is unidentified.

Researchers ran the PCR with 60 Vbeta and 13 Jbeta primers. Authors' methods: Approximately 12 million of 70 million to 80 million unique TCR beta chains were shared, per a later count. Sequencing was performed with immunoSEQ multiplex PCR; in TCRdb, only in-frame clones are kept and a portion is missing. Clone size and V and J calls were adopted from that table, with D and trimming inferred from the DNA. The sample lists about 190,000 clones, 60% to 80% occurring once. The chain is built from TRBV6-5 and TRBJ2-6; 8 positions agree with TRBD1. The sample was PBMCs. The receptor was isolated from a woman under 30 in good health and CMV-seronegative. The DNA of the CDR3 is TGTGCCAGGTGGGTCAGGGGGCGGGGGGCCAACGTCCTGACTTTC. Translating gives CARWVRGRGANVLTF.